The present T cell receptor beta chain was sequenced within a study of cytomegalovirus exposure and HLA in healthy donors. Overall study: Across 350 to 500 genotyped donors, 81% landed in the Caucasian-associated ancestry cluster.

A remark on this clone: Its antigen is not identified.

13 Jbeta primers and 60 Vbeta primers were used for the PCR. Clones were sequenced by immunoSEQ multiplex PCR, and TCRdb holds only the in-frame ones, with some missing. Seen here are roughly 93,000 clones, around three quarters observed once, and the top ten hold 7% to 10%. Study findings and constraints: Available immune exposure information was restricted to CMV serostatus only. While the bulk of TCR sequences proved rare, some public TCRs turned up in many donors.

This CDR3 region has 15 residues. With V trimmed by 7 bases and J by 7 bases, 11 bases remained unmatched. Per germline, CDR1 MNHNS and CDR2 SASEGT. What was sequenced was PBMCs. This receptor was identified in a human donor in good health. The chain carries TRBV6-1 and TRBJ2-1; 9 nucleotides agree with TRBD1. The CDR3 protein is CASTLGGQGSNEQFF. For the CDR3, the DNA is TGTGCCAGCACCTTAGGGGGACAGGGATCAAATGAGCAGTTCTTC.